This TCR beta chain is from a study of blood T cell repertoires in COVID-19. Overall study: Donors in the United States, Italy and Spain gave samples during acute or convalescent COVID-19. PBMCs, B-cell-depleted T cells, or T cells provided the cDNA or gDNA that made up the material.

The germline V gene has CDR1 MNHEY and CDR2 SVGAGI. V dropped 6 bases and J dropped 8; count of bases not matched to a gene: 8. There are 15 residues in the CDR3. Original analysis: Estimated nucleated cell counts came from reference gene primer amplification. Method: immunoSEQ multiplex PCR; TCRdb's copy keeps in-frame clones and lacks some. For V, J and clone size, that table is used; D and trimming come from the DNA. The sample records about 370,000 clones, more than 70% being singletons. One Seattle source followed patients from active infection through their disease course. The sequenced sample was peripheral blood. This clonotype originated in a woman between 25 and 40 years old with COVID-19, enrolled during active disease. The chain is built from TRBV6-5 and TRBJ1-6, with 9 positions matching TRBD1. CDR3 coding DNA: TGTGCCAGCAGAGGACAGGGGTTAGTTGATTCACCCCTCCACTTT. It specifies CASRGQGLVDSPLHF.